The rows below give T cell receptor beta chains drawn from one sample of a study of Graves' ophthalmopathy and Graves' hyperthyroidism. TCRdb reanalysed the multiplex PCR reads using MiXCR and keeps one entry per CDR3 protein. The data hold approximately 500,000 distinct CDR3 sequences, with around 14% observed a single time. The sample comprised blood. These receptor sequences come from a woman aged 25 to 39 with Graves' ophthalmopathy. Each CDR3 is given with its conserved first and last residue. Fields, in order: D gene, V gene, J gene, clone size, CDR3 protein, CDR3 DNA. A D gene is named only where the DNA matches it firmly. Expanded clones get a size class; other rows say once, few or many, or leave the size out.

>NA|TRBV28|TRBJ2-7|many
CASSAYRYSYEQYF
TGTGCCAGCAGCGCCTACAGGTACTCCTACGAGCAGTACTTC
>NA|TRBV19|TRBJ1-2|NA
CASSRVGTFYGYTF
TGTGCCAGTAGCCGCGTAGGGACATTCTATGGCTACACCTTC
>TRBD1|TRBV7-6|TRBJ1-6|many
CASSQRRDRGNSPLHF
TGTGCCAGCAGCCAACGCCGGGACAGGGGAAATTCACCCCTCCACTTT
>NA|TRBV28|TRBJ2-4|many
CASRRIGITKNIQYF
TGTGCCAGCAGGCGTATAGGGATAACCAAAAACATTCAGTACTTC
>NA|TRBV28|TRBJ1-1|many
CASTQDGQNTEAFF
TGTGCCAGCACCCAAGACGGACAGAACACTGAAGCTTTCTTT
>TRBD2|TRBV7-9|TRBJ2-7|NA
CASSLQERGAYEQYF
TGTGCCAGCAGCTTACAGGAGCGGGGGGCCTACGAGCAGTACTTC
>NA|TRBV5-1|TRBJ2-2|NA
CPSSLEAGPTGELFF
TGCCCCAGCAGCTTGGAGGCAGGCCCCACCGGGGAGCTGTTTTTT
>NA|TRBV10-2|TRBJ1-2|many
CASSDRTNGGYTF
TGCGCCAGCAGTGACCGGACGAACGGGGGCTACACCTTC
>NA|TRBV19|TRBJ1-2|many
CASQKRGGNYGYTF
TGTGCCAGCCAGAAAAGGGGCGGCAACTATGGCTACACCTTC
>NA|TRBV28|TRBJ2-7|NA
CASSFSHEQCF
TGTGCCAGCAGTTTTTCTCACGAGCAGTGCTTC
>NA|TRBV5-1|TRBJ2-7|many
CASSLRGPYEQYF
TGCGCCAGCAGCCTGCGAGGACCCTACGAGCAGTACTTC
>TRBD1|TRBV7-2|TRBJ1-5|NA
CASRRQGTNQPQHF
TGTGCCAGCAGGAGACAGGGGACCAATCAGCCCCAGCATTTT
>TRBD1|TRBV20-1|TRBJ1-1|many
CSAFRQGMNTEAFF
TGCAGTGCTTTTCGACAGGGAATGAACACTGAAGCTTTCTTT
>TRBD2|TRBV10-2|TRBJ2-7|many
CASRTSGGPFGEQYF
TGCGCCAGCAGGACTAGCGGGGGGCCTTTTGGCGAGCAGTACTTC
>TRBD1|TRBV10-3|TRBJ2-5|many
CAISESMTGEETQYF
TGTGCCATCAGTGAGTCCATGACAGGGGAAGAGACCCAGTACTTC
>TRBD2|TRBV4-1|TRBJ2-7|many
CASSQARTSGTPYEQYF
TGCGCCAGCAGCCAAGCTCGGACTAGCGGGACCCCCTACGAGCAGTACTTC
>TRBD1|TRBV6-1|TRBJ2-7|many
CASRRTGGRHEQYF
TGTGCCAGCAGAAGGACAGGGGGGAGGCACGAGCAGTACTTC
>NA|TRBV10-3|TRBJ1-2|NA
CAISPDSNYGYTF
TGTGCCATTTCCCCGGACAGTAACTATGGCTACACCTTC
>NA|TRBV5-1|TRBJ1-3|many
CASSLAASLSGNTIYF
TGCGCCAGCAGCTTGGCAGCAAGCCTCTCTGGAAACACCATATATTTT
>NA|TRBV18|TRBJ1-1|many
CASSPANSNLEAFF
TGTGCCAGCTCACCAGCGAACAGCAACCTCGAGGCTTTCTTT
>NA|TRBV28|TRBJ2-7|many
CASSSPIRGAYEQYF
TGTGCCAGCAGTTCCCCCATTCGGGGAGCCTACGAGCAGTACTTC
>NA|TRBV11-3|TRBJ1-1|many
CASSQGLRAFF
TGTGCCAGCAGCCAGGGACTGAGAGCTTTCTTT
>TRBD1|TRBV5-1|TRBJ1-6|many
CASSFRQGDDSPLHF
TGCGCCAGCAGCTTTAGACAGGGTGATGATTCACCCCTCCACTTT
>NA|TRBV30|TRBJ1-1|many
CAWAQEWVAFF
TGTGCCTGGGCACAGGAGTGGGTTGCTTTCTTT
>TRBD1|TRBV5-1|TRBJ2-7|many
CASSTGTGSYEQYF
TGTGCCAGCAGTACCGGGACAGGCTCCTACGAGCAGTACTTC
>NA|TRBV28|TRBJ2-7|many
CASRGYYEQYF
TGTGCCAGCAGGGGCTACTACGAGCAGTACTTC
>NA|TRBV6-5|TRBJ1-1|many
CASSYAAPQGEAFF
TGTGCCAGCAGTTACGCGGCACCTCAAGGGGAAGCTTTCTTT
>NA|TRBV6-1|TRBJ2-4|many
CASSEIKNIQYF
TGTGCCAGCAGTGAAATTAAAAACATTCAGTACTTC
>TRBD1|TRBV19|TRBJ1-1|many
CASSPLTGVAFF
TGTGCCAGTAGTCCCCTAACAGGGGTCGCTTTCTTT
>NA|TRBV28|TRBJ1-1|many
CATQGPNTEAFF
TGTGCTACACAGGGTCCGAACACTGAAGCTTTCTTT
>TRBD2|TRBV27|TRBJ2-7|few
CASSLSVLGLAGVGPYEQYF
TGTGCCAGCAGTTTATCTGTGCTGGGACTAGCGGGAGTTGGGCCCTACGAGCAGTACTTC
>NA|TRBV5-1|TRBJ1-1|many
CASSLVGAGGTEAFF
TGCGCCAGCAGCTTGGTGGGGGCTGGAGGCACTGAAGCTTTCTTT
>NA|TRBV6-5|TRBJ1-2|NA
CASTTSGGRGYTF
TGTGCCAGCACCACATCTGGGGGTCGGGGCTACACCTTC
>NA|TRBV19|TRBJ1-5|many
CASSVLQGSGQPQHF
TGTGCCAGTAGTGTTCTACAGGGATCGGGTCAGCCCCAGCATTTT
>TRBD1|TRBV19|TRBJ2-7|many
CASSRQGVEPYEQYF
TGTGCCAGTAGTAGACAGGGAGTAGAACCCTACGAGCAGTACTTC
>TRBD1|TRBV27|TRBJ1-6|many
CASSPTPGQGLHF
TGTGCCAGCAGTCCTACCCCGGGACAGGGTCTCCACTTT